The subject of this entry is one TCR beta chain. Its antigen is not yet known. There are no base qualities to consult, and no much larger clone falls within one base. The record originates from a study of PD-1 blockade in classical Hodgkin lymphoma (dated by TCRdb to 2020 to 2021). Regarding the study in general: Nivolumab dosing was 3 mg/kg intravenously every 2 weeks, continuing until either disease progression or unacceptable toxicity. A peripheral blood immune signature of response to PD-1 blockade in classical Hodgkin lymphoma was defined using TCR beta sequencing and CyTOF. General conclusions and limits of the study: By C4D1, a significant rise was seen in CD4+ TCR diversity but not in CD8+ TCR diversity (p=0.0027 vs p=0.16), and the rise was most apparent among complete responders (p=0.02). Lower diversity was seen in patients whose nivolumab began less than 1 year after ASCT, and these patients were left out of later analyses so that immune reconstitution would not confound the results. Baseline diversity similar to that of newly diagnosed patients was observed in trial patients achieving complete response, whereas significantly lower diversity was observed in partial responders and progressors. Baseline TCR diversity was reported as lower in newly diagnosed patients than in healthy donors, and lower still in relapsed/refractory patients. The study was restricted to a single clinical trial cohort, and the causes of repertoire differences, possibly disease activity or prior therapy, were left undefined.

This specimen's time point label, per the study, means: cycle 4 day 1 (C4D1), after about 6 weeks of nivolumab. Relapse after autologous stem cell transplantation had occurred in all trial patients, and cohorts A, B and C were distinguished by prior brentuximab vedotin exposure. The trial cohort comprised 60 or so patients with relapsed/refractory classical Hodgkin lymphoma whose best overall responses were complete response, partial response or progressive disease. Trial patients were treated with single-agent nivolumab in the multi-cohort phase II CheckMate 205 trial. Best overall response was determined by an independent review committee according to the 2007 International Working Group response criteria. Trial PBMCs were collected just before the start of nivolumab (C1D1) and during therapy at cycle 2 day 1 and cycle 4 day 1. Peripheral blood was collected in 8 mL Vacutainer Cell Preparation Tubes, from which PBMCs were isolated by centrifugation and then cryopreserved.

CDR1 and CDR2, per the germline V gene, are SGHTA and FQGNSA. The germline ends are 18 bases apart after V is trimmed by 6 bases and J by 9 bases. Reading from cysteine to phenylalanine, the CDR3 counts 14 amino acids. CDR3 DNA only is kept here, 42 bases in frame from base 1. The Qiagen DNeasy kit was used to extract genomic DNA both from unsorted PBMCs and from the negatively selected CD4+ and CD8+ fractions. Amplification of TCR beta CDR3 regions was done by immunoSEQ multiplex PCR with primers that anneal to V and J segments. Amplification bias was minimized using a synthetic immune receptor repertoire, and residual bias was removed computationally after sequencing. As for how the authors treated the data: Custom Python scripts were used to quantify repertoire diversity as the Shannon entropy index. Unsorted, CD4+ and CD8+ repertoires were analyzed separately, except for combined analyses in which CD4+ and CD8+ sequences were merged in silico. Clonal expansion was defined as at least a 2-fold frequency increase after treatment relative to C1D1, with a pseudocount of 0.5 for undetected baseline clones. Singleton clones were defined as clones with 0 or 1 copy at C1D1, and non-singleton clones were defined as clones with 2 or more copies. By matching protein sequences in sorted samples from the same patient, clones expanded in unsorted samples were annotated as CD4+, CD8+ or unknown. Wilcoxon tests on paired samples were used to test changes in diversity from C1D1 to C4D1. TCRdb carries this immuneACCESS record with in-frame sequences only. Its versions omit some clonotypes, under half of them owing to an unresolved V gene in the studies checked, with the rest unexplained. V and J calls and clone size are copied from that table; D and trimming were computed from the DNA. A total of around 23,000 clones appear in this sample, roughly four fifths of them only once. The top ten clonotypes cover approximately 6.2% of the sample.

This clonotype originated in a human donor with classical Hodgkin lymphoma. Sequencing was performed on peripheral blood mononuclear cells (PBMCs), taken before the fourth cycle of nivolumab. The sequence links TRBV7-2 to TRBJ2-1, and perhaps TRBD1 as D gene, on 6 matching bases. The encoded CDR3 is CASRGQGSSREQFF. The DNA sequence is TGTGCCAGCAGAGGTCAGGGGTCCAGCCGTGAGCAGTTCTTC.